The T cell receptor (beta chain) under discussion was sequenced for a study of response to subunit inactivated influenza vaccine listed by TCRdb under 2018. In terms of the full investigation: Deep quantitative profiling of the T cell receptor repertoire was used in the study to follow responses to a trivalent subunit inactivated influenza vaccine.

The library was prepared using RT-PCR. The sequencer was an Illumina HiSeq 2500. The public sequencing data were trimmed at Q25 with fastp and processed into clonotypes with MiXCR by TCRdb, which kept only in-frame beta chains. Each entry is one CDR3 protein sequence, shown with its most common DNA and genes. The sample profile shows 500,000 or so distinct CDR3 sequences; about 17% of them were found once. 3% to 3.5% of the sample is taken by the ten largest. What the study reported, not specific to this receptor: The authors suggested that each seasonal influenza vaccination may recruit only a limited number of new T cells.

Note on this clonotype: The target of this receptor is not known. No much larger clonotype is one base removed from it; base qualities were not supplied.

Material: CD4+ T cells sorted from PBMCs, obtained around 2 years after vaccination. This TCR was sampled from a man between 50 and 69 years old who received an inactivated influenza vaccine. Donor details come from another sample of the same person, matched by shared clones.

The CDR3 protein: CSVGRGQIYTF. Here is the DNA: TGCAGCGTGGGTAGGGGACAGATCTACACCTTC. The rearrangement combines TRBV29-1 with TRBJ1-2; TRBD1 fits 7 bases in the junction. The germline V gene provides CDR1 SQVTM and CDR2 ANQGSEA. The germline V and J ends show losses of 6 bases and 10 bases respectively, and no gene match explains 8 bases of the junction. Inclusive of the bounding cysteine and phenylalanine, the CDR3 is 11 residues long. The retained sequence is limited to the CDR3, 33 bases, with the frame set at the first base.